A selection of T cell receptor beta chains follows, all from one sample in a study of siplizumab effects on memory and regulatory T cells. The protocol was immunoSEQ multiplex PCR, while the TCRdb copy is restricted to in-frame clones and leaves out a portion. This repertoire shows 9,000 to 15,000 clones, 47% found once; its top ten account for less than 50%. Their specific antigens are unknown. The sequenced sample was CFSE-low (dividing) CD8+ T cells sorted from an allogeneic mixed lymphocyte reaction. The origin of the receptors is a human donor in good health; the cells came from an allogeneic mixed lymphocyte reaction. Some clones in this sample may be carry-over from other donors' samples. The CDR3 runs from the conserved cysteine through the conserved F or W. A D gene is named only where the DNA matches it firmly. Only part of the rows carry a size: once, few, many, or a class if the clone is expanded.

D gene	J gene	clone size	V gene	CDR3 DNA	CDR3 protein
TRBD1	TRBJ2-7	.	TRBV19	TGTGCCAGTAGTGCCGGGACAGGCCCCTACGAGCAGTACTTC	CASSAGTGPYEQYF
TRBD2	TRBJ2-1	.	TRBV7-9	TGTGCCAGCAGCCCTGGACAATCTAGCGGGAGTCTACGATATGAGCAGTTCTTC	CASSPGQSSGSLRYEQFF
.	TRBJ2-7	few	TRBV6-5	TGTGCCAGCAGTTCCCCCGGGAGAGGGGCCTACGAGCAGTACTTC	CASSSPGRGAYEQYF
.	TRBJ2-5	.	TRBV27	TGTGCCAGCAGTCAGAGATACCAAGAGACCCAGTACTTC	CASSQRYQETQYF
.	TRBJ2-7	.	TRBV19	TGTGCCAGTAGTTTTGACTCCCCCGCCAACGAGCAGTACTTC	CASSFDSPANEQYF
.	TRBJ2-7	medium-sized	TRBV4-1	TGCGCCAGCAGCCAAGACCCCAAGGGACCCGAGCAGTACTTC	CASSQDPKGPEQYF
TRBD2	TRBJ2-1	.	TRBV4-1	TGCGCCAGCAGCCAAGGTAGCGGGAACCTCAGACACAATGAGCAGTTCTTC	CASSQGSGNLRHNEQFF
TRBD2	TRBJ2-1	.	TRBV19	TGTGCCAGTAGTACCTCAGCGGGAGCGTACAATGAGCAGTTCTTC	CASSTSAGAYNEQFF
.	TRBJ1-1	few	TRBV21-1	TGTGCCAGCAGCAAAGGGGGCCAGGGGAACACTGAAGCTTTCTTT	CASSKGGQGNTEAFF
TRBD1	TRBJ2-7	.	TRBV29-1	TGCAGCGTTTTATGGGTTTGGGACAGGGCGTACGAGCAGTACTTC	CSVLWVWDRAYEQYF
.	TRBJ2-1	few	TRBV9	TGTGCCAGCAGAGGGAATGGTGAGCAGTTCTTC	CASRGNGEQFF
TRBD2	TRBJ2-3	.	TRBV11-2	TGTGCCAGCAGCCCCCCGCGGGGGGGCGGAGATACGCAGTATTTT	CASSPPRGGGDTQYF
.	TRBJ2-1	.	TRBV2	TGTGCCAGCAGTGAGATCAGGTGGGAGAGCTCCTACAATGAGCAGTTCTTC	CASSEIRWESSYNEQFF
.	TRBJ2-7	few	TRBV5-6	TGTGCCAGCAGCTTCCGGAGGGGGACTGGAAACGAGCAGTACTTC	CASSFRRGTGNEQYF
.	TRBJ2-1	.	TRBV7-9	TGTGCCAGCAGCCCACCCGGGACCACCTCCTACAATGAGCAGTTCTTC	CASSPPGTTSYNEQFF
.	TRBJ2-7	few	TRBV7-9	TGTGCCAGCAGCTTAGGGAGCCCCTACGAGCAGTACTTC	CASSLGSPYEQYF
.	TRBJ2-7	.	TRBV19	TGTGCCAGTAGTAACGGTCGAGCCTACGAGCAGTACTTC	CASSNGRAYEQYF
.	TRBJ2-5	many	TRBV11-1	TGTGCCAGCAGCGGTCCTCCCATACAAGAGACCCAGTACTTC	CASSGPPIQETQYF
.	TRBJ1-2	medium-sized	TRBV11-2	TGTGCCAGCAGCTTAGTGGCGACAGGTATATATGGCTACACCTTC	CASSLVATGIYGYTF